Here is one T cell receptor beta chain with its context. The antigen remains unidentified. CDR3 size: 16 residues. Trimming at V came to 4 bases and at J to 8 bases, leaving 12 bases not matched to a gene. Germline CDR1 reads SGHRS; CDR2 reads YFSETQ. The entry originates in a study of cytomegalovirus exposure and HLA in healthy donors. Overall study results and limits: It emerged from a later analysis that several of the most significant clusters appeared to be linked to common viral pathogens. In vitro work confirmed that three CMV-associated chains recognize CMV antigens. Sequencing probably produced one cluster of sequence variants that were highly shared. Being productive about 90% or about 30% of the time was typical of most TCR beta V segments in an earlier analysis.

This PCR relied on a set of 60 Vbeta primers and 13 Jbeta primers. Profiled with immunoSEQ multiplex PCR; TCRdb holds only in-frame clones, not every one. The profile shows about 200,000 clones, approximately 78% of them singletons. Sequencing was performed on PBMCs. This receptor was obtained from a man aged 25-45 years in good health and CMV-seronegative. The rearrangement uses TRBV5-1 and TRBJ2-1, with 10 bases fitting TRBD2. The chain's CDR3 is CASSLGRASGGYEQFF. DNA of the CDR3: TGCGCCAGCAGCCTTGGCCGTGCTAGCGGGGGATATGAGCAGTTCTTC.